This TCR beta chain was found in a study of T cells in Graves' hyperthyroidism and ophthalmopathy. Overall study findings and caveats: The majority of expanded thyroid clonotypes above 0.001 also appeared in blood.

This clonotype occurred many times. Its antigen is as yet unknown. Germline is not matched at one junction end, which may reflect a read error. The CDR3 regions of TCR beta were amplified from RNA transcripts. The HTBI set primed first-round TCR CDR3 RT-PCR. In TCRdb, the multiplex PCR reads were re-called with MiXCR into one record per CDR3 protein. Among fewer than 550,000 distinct CDR3 sequences listed, around 14% were seen once. This CDR3 is 16 amino acids long. CDR1 SGHRS and CDR2 YFSETQ come from the germline V gene. When ophthalmopathy did not progress within 18 months, Graves' hyperthyroidism was considered stable. Participants, patients aged 18 to 65, had newly diagnosed hyperthyroidism with a duration under 2 months. The authors obtained PBMCs from 10 ml of fresh peripheral blood.

The chain joins TRBV5-1 to TRBJ2-5; 15 bases match TRBD2. The sequence came from a woman between 18 and 29 years old with Graves' hyperthyroidism. Specimen: blood. CDR3 in amino acids: CASSSGLAGGQETQYF. CDR3 coding DNA: TGTGCCAGCAGTTCGGGACTAGCGGGGGGACAAGAGACCCAGTACTTC.